A few counts support the clone carrying this T cell receptor beta chain. As yet, its antigen is unknown. The J segment lost 8 bases and the V segment lost 3 bases, leaving 9 bases of the junction unmatched. Germline CDR1 and CDR2: SGDLS and YYNGEE. The CDR3 totals 14 residues. This sample is drawn from a study of beta chain features in type 1 diabetes. Sequenced material consisted of expressed TCRB transcripts (all of the isolated RNA was reverse transcribed). Some clones are missing from TCRdb's copy, which holds only in-frame ones; the method was immunoSEQ multiplex PCR. The data show 300,000 to 350,000 clones, roughly 8.8% seen once. General observations from the study: Shortening that was moderate but significant affected the TCRB CDR3s of Type 1 diabetes patients in all four CD4+ subsets.

The TCR originated in a man in his thirties or forties with type 1 diabetes. The sample comprised central memory CD4+ T cells from blood. The chain uses TRBV9 and TRBJ1-1, with TRBD1 identical over 8 bases. CDR3 loop: CASSAQTTGVEAFF. As DNA, the CDR3 is TGTGCCAGCAGCGCCCAAACGACAGGGGTGGAAGCTTTCTTT.